This TCR beta chain was sequenced in a study of shared clonotypes between healthy human individuals. General study points: Sampling included only blood; tissue repertoires likely differ.

Trimming shortened V by 5 bases and J by 5 bases, and 18 bases separated the two germline ends. The CDR3 covers 15 residues. The germline CDR1 and CDR2 sequences are SGHTA and FQGNSA. Of note for this clone: The antigen is unknown.

The protocol was immunoSEQ multiplex PCR, while the TCRdb copy is restricted to in-frame clones and leaves out a portion. This table has about 680,000 clones, 73% appearing once. The source is a woman under 40 in good health. The rearrangement joins TRBV7-2 to TRBJ2-5, with a weak D call TRBD2 (5 bases). Source material: memory CD4+ T cells sorted from blood. Documented subset: CD45RA-negative fraction. The CDR3 DNA reads TGTGCCAGCAGCACCCGGGGTGCGAGTGGCGAGACCCAGTACTTC. It translates to CASSTRGASGETQYF. Supplemented by reference TRBV7-2 and TRBJ2-5, the full variable domain reads GAGVSQSPSNKVTEKGKDVELRCDPISGHTALYWYRQSLGQGLEFLIYFQGNSAPDKSGLPSDRFSAERTGGSVSTLTIQRTQQEDSAVYLCASSTRGASGETQYFGPGTRLLVL.